These 26 T cell receptor beta chains originate from one sample sequenced in a study of OX40 agonist ivuxolimab in advanced cancers. Assay used: immunoSEQ multiplex PCR; TCRdb lists only in-frame clones, some missing. The data show 35,000 to 55,000 clones, 87% seen once. The source material was CD4+ or CD8+ T cells sorted from blood, sampled in a trial of the OX40 agonist ivuxolimab. Source of these receptors: an adult with an advanced solid tumor such as melanoma, head and neck, liver or kidney cancer.

The chain joins TRBV18 to TRBJ1-1; TRBD1 might be the D (6 bases). V lost 2 bases and J lost 1, with 14 bases in between. Germline lookup yields CDR1 KGHSH and CDR2 LQKENI. This CDR3 has 16 amino acids. CDR3 in DNA: TGTGCCAGCTCACCATTGGGGGCGACGGGGAACACTGAAGCTTTCTTT. Amino acids: CASSPLGATGNTEAFF.

The chain links TRBV5-6 to TRBJ2-7; 9 bases are a match to TRBD1. Trimming removed 5 bases from V and 0 bases from J; junction bases left unmatched: 3. CDR3 length: 14 amino acids. Germline V gene data show CDR1 as SGHDT and CDR2 as YYEEEE. The CDR3 reads CASRGQGHSYEQYF. The CDR3 nucleotides read TGTGCCAGCAGGGGACAGGGACACTCCTACGAGCAGTACTTC.

The chain carries TRBV11-2 and TRBJ2-3, with 7 bases matching TRBD2. CDR3 length equals 14 residues. Germline CDR1 and CDR2: SGHAT and FQNNGV. After removal of 7 bases from V and 2 bases from J, the junction contained 6 bases not matched to a gene. The chain's CDR3 is CASTLGLTTDTQYF. The CDR3 coding sequence is TGTGCCAGCACCCTGGGACTAACCACAGATACGCAGTATTTT.

The CDR3 is CSVDSDKAHPTRQYF. The CDR3 DNA sequence: TGCAGCGTTGACTCGGACAAAGCCCATCCTACGAGGCAGTACTTC. The V call is TRBV29-1, the J call TRBJ2-7; possibly TRBD1 for D (5 bases). Trimming removed 3 bases at V and 9 bases at J, with 24 bases between. The V gene's germline CDR1 is SQVTM and CDR2 ANQGSEA. The CDR3 has 15 amino acids.

This clone appeared once. The chain couples TRBV4-2 to TRBJ1-5; D gene uncertain. The length of the CDR3 is 17 residues. Germline-derived CDR1 and CDR2 are LGHNA and YNFKEQ. Between the trimmed V and J ends, which lost 1 base and 0 bases, there was a span of 13 bases. DNA for the CDR3: TGTGCCAGCAGCCAAGCCGTCGGACCCTATAGCAATCAGCCCCAGCATTTT. Translating it yields CASSQAVGPYSNQPQHF.

The rearrangement joins TRBV18 to TRBJ2-5; possible D gene TRBD1, 7 bases. Between the trimmed V and J ends, which lost 3 bases and 5 bases, there was a span of 13 bases. Germline values: CDR1 KGHSH, CDR2 LQKENI. The CDR3 consists of 14 residues. For the CDR3, the DNA is TGTGCCAGCTCACCCCTGACAGGGAGGGAGACCCAGTACTTC. Translated, it gives CASSPLTGRETQYF.

This chain joins TRBV7-3 and TRBJ2-1; D remains unclear. Trimming left V 3 bases short and J 9 bases short, with 6 bases between. The CDR3 is 11 residues long. Germline CDR1 and CDR2: SGHTA and FQGTGA. CDR3 nucleotides: TGTGCCAGCAGCTTTGGGATTGAGCAGTTCTTC. Its translation: CASSFGIEQFF.

J is TRBJ2-1 and V is TRBV30; 10 nucleotides line up with TRBD2. V lost 4 bases, J lost 2 bases, and 2 bases stayed unmatched. The CDR3 spans 14 residues. From germline, CDR1 is GTSNPN and CDR2 SVGIG (reference sequence). This CDR3 is CAWKGLAAYNEQFF. CDR3 DNA sequence: TGTGCCTGGAAAGGACTAGCGGCCTACAATGAGCAGTTCTTC.

This clone has more than one count but fewer than ten. CDR3 sequence: CAVRCPVNFSGSETQYF. CDR3 sequence (DNA): TGTGCCGTGAGATGCCCGGTCAACTTTAGCGGGTCTGAGACCCAGTACTTC. The gene calls are TRBV21-1 and TRBJ2-5; the table's D gene call, TRBD2, was not cross checked with the DNA. TRBV21-1 is designated a pseudogene. The CDR3 runs to 17 residues.

This chain joins TRBV2 and TRBJ2-1; D call uncertain. Germline CDR1 is SNHLY and CDR2 is FYNNEI. V was clipped by 6 bases and J by 0 bases, with 6 bases between them. The CDR3 totals 13 residues. This CDR3 is CASRERSYNEQFF. The CDR3 region has the DNA TGTGCCAGCAGGGAACGCTCCTACAATGAGCAGTTCTTC.

The rearrangement uses TRBV27 and TRBJ2-2; 7 nucleotides align to TRBD1. The CDR3 is 17 amino acids. Germline CDR1 MNHEY, CDR2 SMNVEV (reference sequence). J gave up 0 bases and V 5 bases, and 9 bases lay outside the gene matches. The CDR3 loop reads CASSITPGTANTGELFF. In DNA form, the CDR3 reads TGTGCCAGCAGTATCACCCCCGGGACAGCGAACACCGGGGAGCTGTTTTTT.

The J gene is TRBJ2-2, the V gene TRBV7-9; tentatively, D is TRBD1 or TRBD2 (5 bases each). The germline V gene has CDR1 SEHNR and CDR2 FQNEAQ (reference sequence). Trimming left V 2 bases short and J 7 bases short, with 20 bases between. CDR3 length equals 17 residues. The CDR3 bases are TGTGCCAGCAGCTTACTCCGGGACGTTTGGGCCGGCGGGGAGCTGTTTTTT. Translating gives CASSLLRDVWAGGELFF.

V usage is TRBV5-8 and J usage is TRBJ2-2; D perhaps matches TRBD1 (6 bases). Germline lookup yields CDR1 SGHTS and CDR2 YDEGEE. This CDR3 is built from 17 residues. Trimming pared 5 bases from V and 0 bases from J, leaving 17 bases between. Here the CDR3 reads CASSPGQLLANTGELFF. CDR3 in DNA: TGTGCCAGCAGTCCGGGACAACTACTCGCGAACACCGGGGAGCTGTTTTTT.

The rearrangement joins TRBV7-8 to TRBJ1-3; D is undetermined. The CDR3 is made up of 13 amino acids. CDR1 and CDR2 (germline): SGHVS, FQNEAQ. Trimming took off 4 bases at V and 0 bases at J, with 4 bases between the two ends. CDR3 sequence reads: CASSSSSGNTIYF. The DNA for the CDR3 is TGTGCCAGCAGCTCCTCCTCTGGAAACACCATATATTTT.

This chain connects TRBV28 to TRBJ1-4; the D gene is possibly TRBD1 (5 bases). This CDR3 spans 13 amino acids. CDR1 is MDHEN, CDR2 SYDVKM, per germline. Trimming cost V 2 bases and J 11 bases, with 12 bases left between them. CDR3 loop: CASSLRGGGKLFF. In DNA, the CDR3 is TGTGCCAGCAGTTTACGGGGTGGGGGGAAACTGTTTTTT.

In its sample, this clone was seen once. The CDR3, as DNA: TGTGCCAGCAGTCCCTGGGGGGCCTACGAGCAGTACTTC. Amino acid sequence: CASSPWGAYEQYF. This rearrangement joins TRBV27 to TRBJ2-7; TRBD2 might be the D (6 bases). V gave up 5 bases and J gave up 2 bases, with 10 bases separating them. The CDR3 loop spans 13 amino acids. The germline V gene encodes CDR1 MNHEY and CDR2 SMNVEV (reference sequence).

The chain recombines TRBV27 with TRBJ1-2, with D unresolved. Germline CDR1 MNHEY, CDR2 SMNVEV (reference sequence). The CDR3 covers 16 residues. Trimming left V 7 bases short and J 4 bases short, with 22 bases between. CDR3 sequence reads: CASTSYDGSRSYGYTF. Here the CDR3 DNA reads TGTGCCAGCACCTCTTATGATGGGTCAAGGAGCTATGGCTACACCTTC.

This chain joins TRBV28 and TRBJ1-2, with D unresolved. The CDR3 contains 12 residues. Germline V lookup: CDR1 MDHEN, CDR2 SYDVKM. V shed 5 bases and J shed 5 bases, with 9 bases lying between them. The CDR3 sequence: CASSPQGYGYTF. DNA of the CDR3: TGTGCCAGCAGTCCTCAAGGGTATGGCTACACCTTC.

The count of this clone is one. The chain employs TRBV27 and TRBJ1-1, with unresolved D. The CDR3 length is 13 residues. Germline values: CDR1 MNHEY, CDR2 SMNVEV (reference sequence). V lost 6 bases to trimming and J lost 4 bases, with 12 bases between them. CDR3 DNA: TGTGCCAGCAGCCTATCCCTGAGCACTGAAGCTTTCTTT. Its protein is CASSLSLSTEAFF.

The rearrangement joins TRBV18 to TRBJ2-7, with no clear D. CDR1 KGHSH and CDR2 LQKENI come from the germline V gene. Trimming stripped 3 bases from V and 7 bases from J, with 10 bases between. The CDR3 covers 12 residues. CDR3 region: CASSPDTSEQYF. The CDR3 DNA reads TGTGCCAGCTCACCCGACACCTCGGAGCAGTACTTC.

This chain uses TRBV30 with TRBJ2-5; 9 nucleotides match TRBD2. V lost 2 bases to trimming and J lost 10 bases; unmatched junction nucleotides: 8. Germline loops: CDR1 GTSNPN, CDR2 SVGIG (reference sequence). This CDR3 has 13 amino acids. Here the CDR3 reads CAWSLIAGVNQYF. In DNA form, the CDR3 reads TGTGCCTGGAGTTTAATAGCGGGAGTGAACCAGTACTTC.

The DNA of the CDR3 is TGTGCCAGTAGTATGAACAGCCTTAGCTCTGGGGCCAACGTCCTGACTTTC. Translation gives CASSMNSLSSGANVLTF. The chain uses TRBV19 and TRBJ2-6; D call uncertain. V gave up 3 bases and J gave up 0 bases, with 12 bases separating them. This CDR3 spans 17 amino acids. CDR1 LNHDA and CDR2 SQIVND come from the germline V gene (reference sequence).

This chain links TRBV6-1 with TRBJ1-2; a weak D match, TRBD1 (5 bases). Deletions cut 2 bases from V and 4 bases from J, with 23 bases between. In germline, CDR1 is MNHNS, CDR2 SASEGT. This CDR3 region has 18 residues. CDR3 in amino acids: CASSESPMYRTLIYGYTF. CDR3 DNA: TGTGCCAGCAGTGAATCCCCCATGTACAGGACCTTGATCTATGGCTACACCTTC.

The rearrangement links TRBV6-5 to TRBJ2-1, with D possibly matching TRBD2 (6 bases). The V gene lost 0 bases and the J gene lost 0 bases, with 6 bases spanning the gap. CDR1 and CDR2 from the germline V gene are MNHEY and SVGAGI. The length of the CDR3 is 15 residues. The CDR3 loop is CASSYSGGSYNEQFF. CDR3 in DNA: TGTGCCAGCAGTTACTCGGGGGGCTCCTACAATGAGCAGTTCTTC.

This clone was recorded only once. The chain is built from TRBV7-9 and TRBJ1-2, with 10 bases identical to TRBD1. This CDR3 spans 13 amino acids. Germline lookup yields CDR1 SEHNR and CDR2 FQNEAQ (reference sequence). The ends lost 5 bases at V and 5 bases at J; junction bases unmatched: 2. CDR3 in DNA: TGTGCCAGCAGCCAGGGACAGGGGTATGGCTACACCTTC. This sequence encodes CASSQGQGYGYTF.

V and J are TRBV11-2 and TRBJ2-7; TRBD1 agrees at 10 bases. Germline V CDR1 and CDR2: SGHAT, FQNNGV. CDR3 size: 15 residues. Germline trimming cut 3 bases from V and 2 bases from J; bases unmatched to any gene: 4. The CDR3 sequence is CASSFRDRGPYEQYF. In nucleotides, the CDR3 is TGTGCCAGCAGCTTCCGGGACAGGGGACCCTACGAGCAGTACTTC.